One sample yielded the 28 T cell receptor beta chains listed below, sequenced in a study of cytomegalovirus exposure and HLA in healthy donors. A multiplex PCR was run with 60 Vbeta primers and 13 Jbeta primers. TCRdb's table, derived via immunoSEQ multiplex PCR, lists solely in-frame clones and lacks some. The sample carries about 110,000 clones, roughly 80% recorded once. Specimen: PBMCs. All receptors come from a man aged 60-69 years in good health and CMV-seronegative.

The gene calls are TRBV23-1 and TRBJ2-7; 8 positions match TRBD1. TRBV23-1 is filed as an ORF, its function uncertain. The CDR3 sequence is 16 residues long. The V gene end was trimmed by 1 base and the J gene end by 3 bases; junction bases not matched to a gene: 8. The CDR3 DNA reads TGCGCCAGCAGTCAATTAGAAGGCAGGGGGCACTACGAGCAGTACGTC. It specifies CASSQLEGRGHYEQYV.

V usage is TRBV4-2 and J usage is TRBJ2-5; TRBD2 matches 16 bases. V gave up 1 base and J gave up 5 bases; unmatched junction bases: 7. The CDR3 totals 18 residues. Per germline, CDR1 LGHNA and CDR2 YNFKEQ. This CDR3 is CASSQGGTSGGAMETQYF. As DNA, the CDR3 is TGTGCCAGCAGCCAAGGCGGGACTAGCGGGGGGGCGATGGAGACCCAGTACTTC.

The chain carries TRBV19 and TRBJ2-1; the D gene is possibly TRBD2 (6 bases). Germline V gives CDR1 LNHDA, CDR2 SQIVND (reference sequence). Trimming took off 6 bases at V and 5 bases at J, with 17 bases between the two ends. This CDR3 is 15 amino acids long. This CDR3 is CASRPRGTRDNEQFF. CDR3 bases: TGTGCCAGTAGACCGCGGGGCACTAGGGACAATGAGCAGTTCTTC. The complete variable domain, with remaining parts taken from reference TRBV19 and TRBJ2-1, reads DGGITQSPKYLFRKEGQNVTLSCEQNLNHDAMYWYRQDPGQGLRLIYYSQIVNDFQKGDIAEGYSVSREKKESFPLTVTSAQKNPTAFYLCASRPRGTRDNEQFFGPGTRLTVL.

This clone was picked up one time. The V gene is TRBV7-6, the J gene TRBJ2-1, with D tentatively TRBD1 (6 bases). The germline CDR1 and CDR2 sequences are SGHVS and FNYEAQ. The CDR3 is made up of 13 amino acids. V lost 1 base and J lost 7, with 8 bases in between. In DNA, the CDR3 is TGTGCCAGCAGCTTAGGGGACAAAAATGAGCAGTTCTTC. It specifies CASSLGDKNEQFF.

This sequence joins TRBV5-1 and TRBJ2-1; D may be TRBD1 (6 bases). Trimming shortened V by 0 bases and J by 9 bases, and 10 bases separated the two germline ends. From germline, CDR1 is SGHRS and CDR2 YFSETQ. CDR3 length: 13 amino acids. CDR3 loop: CASSLGQVGEQFF. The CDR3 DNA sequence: TGCGCCAGCAGCTTGGGACAGGTGGGTGAGCAGTTCTTC.

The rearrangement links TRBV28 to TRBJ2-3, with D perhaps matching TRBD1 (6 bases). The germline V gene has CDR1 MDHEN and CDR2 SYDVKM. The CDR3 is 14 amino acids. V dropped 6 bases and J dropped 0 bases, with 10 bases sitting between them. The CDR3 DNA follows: TGTGCCAGCAGGGACAGCTCTAGCACAGATACGCAGTATTTT. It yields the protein CASRDSSSTDTQYF.

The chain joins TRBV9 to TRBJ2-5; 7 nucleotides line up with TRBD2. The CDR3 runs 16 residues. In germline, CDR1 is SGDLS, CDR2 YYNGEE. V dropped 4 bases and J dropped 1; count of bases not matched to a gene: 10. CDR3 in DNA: TGTGCCAGCAGCTGGGGGGGGGTCGGCCTCCAAGAGACCCAGTACTTC. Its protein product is CASSWGGVGLQETQYF.

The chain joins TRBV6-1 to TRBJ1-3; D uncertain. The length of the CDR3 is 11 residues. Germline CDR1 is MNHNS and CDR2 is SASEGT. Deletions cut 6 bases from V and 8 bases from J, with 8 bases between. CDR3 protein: CASRASYTIYF. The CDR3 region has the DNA TGTGCCAGCAGGGCTTCCTACACCATATATTTT.

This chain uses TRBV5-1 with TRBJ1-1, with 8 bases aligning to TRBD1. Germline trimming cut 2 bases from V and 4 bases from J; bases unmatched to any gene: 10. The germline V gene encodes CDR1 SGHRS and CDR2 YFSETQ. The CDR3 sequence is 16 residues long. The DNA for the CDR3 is TGCGCCAGCAGCTTCGGTGCAGGGGGCTGGGCCACTGAAGCTTTCTTT. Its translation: CASSFGAGGWATEAFF.

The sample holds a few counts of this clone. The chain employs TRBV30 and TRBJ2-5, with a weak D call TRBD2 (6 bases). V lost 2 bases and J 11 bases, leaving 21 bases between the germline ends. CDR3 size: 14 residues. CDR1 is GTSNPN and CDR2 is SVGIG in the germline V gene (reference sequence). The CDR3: CAWSQAVTTGEQYF. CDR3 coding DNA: TGTGCCTGGAGTCAGGCAGTAACCACGGGAGAGCAGTACTTC.

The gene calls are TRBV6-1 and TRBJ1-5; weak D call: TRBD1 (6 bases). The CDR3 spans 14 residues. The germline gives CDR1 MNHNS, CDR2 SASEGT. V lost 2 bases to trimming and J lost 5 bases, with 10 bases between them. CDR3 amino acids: CASSETGPHQPQHF. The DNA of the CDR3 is TGTGCCAGCAGTGAAACAGGGCCCCATCAGCCCCAGCATTTT.

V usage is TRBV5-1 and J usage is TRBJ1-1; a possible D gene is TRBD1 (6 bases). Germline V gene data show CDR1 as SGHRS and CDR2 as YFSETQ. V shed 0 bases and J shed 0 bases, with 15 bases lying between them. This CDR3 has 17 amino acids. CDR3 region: CASSLAVGGLMNTEAFF. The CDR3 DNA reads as TGCGCCAGCAGCTTGGCCGTGGGGGGGCTAATGAACACTGAAGCTTTCTTT.

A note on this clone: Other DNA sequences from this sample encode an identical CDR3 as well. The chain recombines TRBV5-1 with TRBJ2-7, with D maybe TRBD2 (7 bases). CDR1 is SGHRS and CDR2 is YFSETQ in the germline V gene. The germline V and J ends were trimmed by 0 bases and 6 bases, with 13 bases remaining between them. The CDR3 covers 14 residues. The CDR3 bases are TGCGCCAGCAGCTTGGTCGGGGGGCCGGGCGAGCAGTACGTC. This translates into CASSLVGGPGEQYV.

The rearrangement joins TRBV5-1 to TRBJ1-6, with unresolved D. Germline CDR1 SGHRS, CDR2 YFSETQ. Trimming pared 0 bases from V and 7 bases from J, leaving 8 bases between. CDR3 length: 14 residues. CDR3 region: CASSLGQYNSPLHF. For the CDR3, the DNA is TGCGCCAGCAGCTTGGGTCAGTACAATTCACCCCTCCACTTT.

CDR3 coding DNA: TGCAGTTCTGGAGGGGCCAACTATGGCTACACCTTC. Translated, it gives CSSGGANYGYTF. The chain combines TRBV29-1 with TRBJ1-2, with D maybe TRBD1 (5 bases). Germline V lookup: CDR1 SQVTM, CDR2 ANQGSEA. The CDR3 covers 12 residues.

The CDR3 DNA is TGTGCCAGCAGCCCATACCCCCCTTTGACAGGGAATTCCGAAAAACTGTTTTTT. Protein product: CASSPYPPLTGNSEKLFF. This chain links TRBV7-2 with TRBJ1-4; TRBD1 matches at 7 bases. Germline trimming cut 5 bases from V and 8 bases from J; bases unmatched to any gene: 20. The CDR3 covers 18 residues. CDR1 is SGHTA and CDR2 is FQGNSA in the germline V gene.

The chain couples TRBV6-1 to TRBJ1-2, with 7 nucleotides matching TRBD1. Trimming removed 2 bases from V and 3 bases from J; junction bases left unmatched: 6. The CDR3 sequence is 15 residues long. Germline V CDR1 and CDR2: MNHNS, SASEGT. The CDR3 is CASSEWRRGDYGYTF. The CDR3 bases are TGTGCCAGCAGTGAATGGCGCAGGGGGGACTATGGCTACACCTTC.

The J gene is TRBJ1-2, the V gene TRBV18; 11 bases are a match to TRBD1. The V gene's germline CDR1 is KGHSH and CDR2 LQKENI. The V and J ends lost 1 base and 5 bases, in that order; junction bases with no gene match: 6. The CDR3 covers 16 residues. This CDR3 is CASSPQGTGGRYGYTF. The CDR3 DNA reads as TGTGCCAGCTCACCACAAGGGACAGGGGGTCGGTATGGCTACACCTTC.

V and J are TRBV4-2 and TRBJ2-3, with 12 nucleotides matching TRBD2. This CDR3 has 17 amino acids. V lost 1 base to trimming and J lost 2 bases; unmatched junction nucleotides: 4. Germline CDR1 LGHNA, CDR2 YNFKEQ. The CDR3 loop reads CASSQGTSGVITDTQYF. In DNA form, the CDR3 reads TGTGCCAGCAGCCAAGGGACTAGCGGGGTAATCACAGATACGCAGTATTTT.

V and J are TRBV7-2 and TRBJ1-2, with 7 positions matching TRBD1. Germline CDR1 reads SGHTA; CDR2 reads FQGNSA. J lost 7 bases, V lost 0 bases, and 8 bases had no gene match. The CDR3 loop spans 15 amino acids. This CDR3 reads CASSLASRTGSGYTF. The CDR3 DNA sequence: TGTGCCAGCAGCTTAGCGTCCCGGACAGGTTCTGGCTACACCTTC.

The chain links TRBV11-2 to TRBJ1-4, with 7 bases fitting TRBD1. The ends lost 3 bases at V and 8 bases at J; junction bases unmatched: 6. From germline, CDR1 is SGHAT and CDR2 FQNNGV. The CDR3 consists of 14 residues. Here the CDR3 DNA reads TGTGCCAGCAGCTTTAAGGGGGCTCGGGAAAAACTGTTTTTT. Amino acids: CASSFKGAREKLFF.

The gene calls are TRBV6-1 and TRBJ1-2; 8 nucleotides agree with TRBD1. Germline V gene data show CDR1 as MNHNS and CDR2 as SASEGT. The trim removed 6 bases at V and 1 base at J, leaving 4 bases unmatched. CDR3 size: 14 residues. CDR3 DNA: TGTGCCAGCAGGGAGACAGGGGATAACTATGGCTACACCTTC. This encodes CASRETGDNYGYTF.

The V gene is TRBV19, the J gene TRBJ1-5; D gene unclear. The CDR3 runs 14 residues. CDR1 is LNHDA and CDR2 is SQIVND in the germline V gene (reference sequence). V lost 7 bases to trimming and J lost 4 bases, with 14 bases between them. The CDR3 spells CASMFSQTNQPQHF. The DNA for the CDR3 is TGTGCCAGTATGTTCTCACAGACGAATCAGCCCCAGCATTTT.

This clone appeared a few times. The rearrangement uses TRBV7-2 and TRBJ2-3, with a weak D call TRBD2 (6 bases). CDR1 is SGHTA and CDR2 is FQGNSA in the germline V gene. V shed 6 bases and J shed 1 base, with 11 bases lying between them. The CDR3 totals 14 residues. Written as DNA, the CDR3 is TGTGCCAGCAGGTTCGGGACTGGCACAGATACGCAGTATTTT. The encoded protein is CASRFGTGTDTQYF.

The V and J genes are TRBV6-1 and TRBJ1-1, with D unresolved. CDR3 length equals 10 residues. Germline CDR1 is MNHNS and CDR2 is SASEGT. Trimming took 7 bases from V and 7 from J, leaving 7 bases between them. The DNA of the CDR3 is TGTGCCAGCAAATCGGTTGAAGCTTTCTTT. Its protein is CASKSVEAFF.

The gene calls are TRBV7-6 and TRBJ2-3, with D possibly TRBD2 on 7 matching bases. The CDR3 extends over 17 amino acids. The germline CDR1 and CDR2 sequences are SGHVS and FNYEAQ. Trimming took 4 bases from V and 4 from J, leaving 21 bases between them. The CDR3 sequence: CASSSIRVGGRSDTQYF. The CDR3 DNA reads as TGTGCCAGCAGCTCGATAAGGGTGGGGGGGCGGTCAGATACGCAGTATTTT.

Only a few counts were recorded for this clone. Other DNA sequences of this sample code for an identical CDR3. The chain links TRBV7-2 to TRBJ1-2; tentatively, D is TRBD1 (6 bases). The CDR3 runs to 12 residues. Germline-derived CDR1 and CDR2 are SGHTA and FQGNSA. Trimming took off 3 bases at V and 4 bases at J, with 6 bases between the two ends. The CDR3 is CASSLGAYGYTF. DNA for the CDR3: TGTGCCAGCAGCTTGGGGGCCTATGGCTACACCTTC.

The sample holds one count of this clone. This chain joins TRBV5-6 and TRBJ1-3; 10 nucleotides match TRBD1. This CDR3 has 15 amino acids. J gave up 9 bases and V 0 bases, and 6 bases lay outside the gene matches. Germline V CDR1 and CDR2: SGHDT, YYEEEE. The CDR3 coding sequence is TGTGCCAGCAGCTTGGAGGGACAGGGGTCCGGCACCATATATTTT. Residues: CASSLEGQGSGTIYF.